This is a list of T cell receptor beta chains from one sample in a study of blood T cell repertoires in COVID-19. Method: immunoSEQ multiplex PCR; TCRdb's copy keeps in-frame clones and lacks some. Of around 310,000 clones listed, 90% are singletons. Input material: peripheral blood. Source of these receptors: a woman in her twenties or thirties with COVID-19, enrolled during active disease. The CDR3 runs from the conserved cysteine through the conserved F or W. The D gene is left open where the match is weak. Clone size is given for some rows only: seen once, a few or many times, or a class if the clone is expanded.

j_call: TRBJ1-2
d_call: TRBD1
clone_size: -
v_call: TRBV5-4
cdr3_nt: TGTGCCAGCACCCTAAATCCCAGGGGACAGGGTCCCTACACCTTC
cdr3_aa: CASTLNPRGQGPYTF

j_call: TRBJ2-7
d_call: TRBD1
clone_size: -
v_call: TRBV14
cdr3_nt: TGTGCCAGCAGCCTGACAGGGGTCTTCCACGAGCAGTACTTC
cdr3_aa: CASSLTGVFHEQYF

j_call: TRBJ2-7
d_call: TRBD1
clone_size: -
v_call: TRBV7-9
cdr3_nt: TGTGCCAGCAGCTCAGATGGGACAGTCTTGAACGAGCAGTACTTC
cdr3_aa: CASSSDGTVLNEQYF

j_call: TRBJ1-6
d_call: -
clone_size: few
v_call: TRBV6-5
cdr3_nt: TGTGCCAGCAGAGCAGAAGCGGATAATTCACCCCTCCACTTT
cdr3_aa: CASRAEADNSPLHF

j_call: TRBJ2-3
d_call: TRBD2
clone_size: -
v_call: TRBV10-2
cdr3_nt: TGCGCCAGCAGTGCTTCCCGTAGCGGGGGCACAGATACGCAGTATTTT
cdr3_aa: CASSASRSGGTDTQYF

j_call: TRBJ1-5
d_call: TRBD1
clone_size: -
v_call: TRBV4-1
cdr3_nt: TGCGCCAGCAGCCAAAGGGACAGGGTGGGCAATCAGCCCCAGCATTTT
cdr3_aa: CASSQRDRVGNQPQHF

j_call: TRBJ2-5
d_call: -
clone_size: -
v_call: TRBV4-3
cdr3_nt: TGCGCCAGCAGCCAAGATCCGGAAGAGACCCAGTACTTC
cdr3_aa: CASSQDPEETQYF

j_call: TRBJ2-7
d_call: -
clone_size: -
v_call: TRBV7-9
cdr3_nt: TGTGCCAGCAGCTTCACCCCCAGGGGCTACGAGCAGTACTTC
cdr3_aa: CASSFTPRGYEQYF

j_call: TRBJ2-1
d_call: TRBD2
clone_size: -
v_call: TRBV7-3
cdr3_nt: TGTGCCAGCAGCCAGATACCCGGGACTAGCGGGACAAATGAGCAGTTCTTC
cdr3_aa: CASSQIPGTSGTNEQFF

j_call: TRBJ2-1
d_call: TRBD1
clone_size: once
v_call: TRBV20-1
cdr3_nt: TGCAGGGGACAGGGGAATGAGCAGTTCTTC
cdr3_aa: CRGQGNEQFF

j_call: TRBJ1-2
d_call: -
clone_size: -
v_call: TRBV5-1
cdr3_nt: TGCGCCAGCAGCTCCACGGGACTCACGACCATTGGCTACACCTTC
cdr3_aa: CASSSTGLTTIGYTF

j_call: TRBJ1-2
d_call: -
clone_size: -
v_call: TRBV27
cdr3_nt: TGTGCCACCCCATCTAGACGCTATGGCTACACCTTC
cdr3_aa: CATPSRRYGYTF

j_call: TRBJ2-7
d_call: TRBD1
clone_size: -
v_call: TRBV14
cdr3_nt: TGTGCCAGCAGCCAAGCCCGGACAGGGCTTTCCTACGAGCAGTACTTC
cdr3_aa: CASSQARTGLSYEQYF

j_call: TRBJ2-1
d_call: -
clone_size: -
v_call: TRBV7-3
cdr3_nt: TGTGCCAGCAGCCCGTGGGGGGTTCCCTACAATGAGCAGTTCTTC
cdr3_aa: CASSPWGVPYNEQFF

j_call: TRBJ2-6
d_call: -
clone_size: -
v_call: TRBV6-4
cdr3_nt: TGTGCCAGCAGTAAAGACAGCGACTCTGGGGCCAACGTCCTGACTTTC
cdr3_aa: CASSKDSDSGANVLTF

j_call: TRBJ1-4
d_call: -
clone_size: -
v_call: TRBV5-1
cdr3_nt: TGCGCCAGCAGCTTGGGGGGGCTTGGTAATGAAAAACTGTTTTTT
cdr3_aa: CASSLGGLGNEKLFF

j_call: TRBJ2-1
d_call: -
clone_size: -
v_call: TRBV10-2
cdr3_nt: TGCGCCAGCGCGGACTCCCCTGAGTTCTACAATGAGCAGTTCTTC
cdr3_aa: CASADSPEFYNEQFF

j_call: TRBJ2-1
d_call: -
clone_size: -
v_call: TRBV6-2/TRBV6-3
cdr3_nt: TGTGCCAGCAGCCCTGGACTCATTGGTAGGCAGTTCTTC
cdr3_aa: CASSPGLIGRQFF

j_call: TRBJ1-4
d_call: -
clone_size: -
v_call: TRBV4-1
cdr3_nt: TGCGCCAGCGGACCCCTCCTTACAGGGAGAGGGGAAAAACTGTTTTTT
cdr3_aa: CASGPLLTGRGEKLFF

j_call: TRBJ2-1
d_call: -
clone_size: -
v_call: TRBV21-1
cdr3_nt: TGTGCCAGCAGCAAATTTAGGACTAGCGAACCCAATGAGCAGTTCTTC
cdr3_aa: CASSKFRTSEPNEQFF

j_call: TRBJ1-6
d_call: -
clone_size: once
v_call: TRBV30
cdr3_nt: TGTGCCTGGAGTGGGGACAATAATTCACCCCTCCACTTT
cdr3_aa: CAWSGDNNSPLHF

j_call: TRBJ2-2
d_call: -
clone_size: -
v_call: TRBV10-3
cdr3_nt: TGTGCCATCAGTAGTCAGACCAGGACGGGAACCGGGGAGCTGTTTTTT
cdr3_aa: CAISSQTRTGTGELFF

j_call: TRBJ1-3
d_call: -
clone_size: -
v_call: TRBV4-1
cdr3_nt: TGCGCCAGCAGCCAAGTCCGGGACACCCGAAACACCATATATTTT
cdr3_aa: CASSQVRDTRNTIYF

j_call: TRBJ1-5
d_call: TRBD1
clone_size: -
v_call: TRBV19
cdr3_nt: TGTGCCAGCGGCAGGGGGCGCGGTCAGCCCCAGCATTTT
cdr3_aa: CASGRGRGQPQHF

j_call: TRBJ1-2
d_call: -
clone_size: -
v_call: TRBV19
cdr3_nt: TGTGCCAGTAGCGGCCCCCTCGGGAGGGCTAACTATGGCTACACCTTC
cdr3_aa: CASSGPLGRANYGYTF

j_call: TRBJ1-3
d_call: -
clone_size: -
v_call: TRBV6-4
cdr3_nt: TGTGCCAGCAGTGACTCTCTGGGGGGAGGAAACACCATATATTTT
cdr3_aa: CASSDSLGGGNTIYF

j_call: TRBJ2-1
d_call: TRBD1
clone_size: -
v_call: TRBV30
cdr3_nt: TGTGCCTGGAGTGTGACAGGGGTTTCCTACAATGAGCAGTTCTTC
cdr3_aa: CAWSVTGVSYNEQFF

j_call: TRBJ2-7
d_call: -
clone_size: -
v_call: TRBV6-5
cdr3_nt: TGTGCCAGCCGACAAGGGGGCGGGAACGAGCAGTACTTC
cdr3_aa: CASRQGGGNEQYF

j_call: TRBJ2-7
d_call: TRBD2
clone_size: -
v_call: TRBV10-1
cdr3_nt: TGCGCCAACGGGACTAGACGCTACGAGCAGTACTTC
cdr3_aa: CANGTRRYEQYF

j_call: TRBJ1-5
d_call: -
clone_size: -
v_call: TRBV7-9
cdr3_nt: TGTGCCAGCAGCTTAACAGCGGAGCCCCAGCATTTT
cdr3_aa: CASSLTAEPQHF

j_call: TRBJ1-5
d_call: -
clone_size: -
v_call: TRBV3-1/TRBV3-2
cdr3_nt: TGTGCCAGCAGCCAAGGAGGGAATCAGCCCCAGCATTTT
cdr3_aa: CASSQGGNQPQHF

j_call: TRBJ1-2
d_call: -
clone_size: few
v_call: TRBV5-1
cdr3_nt: TGCGCCAGCAGTCGGGGGGATAAGGGCTATGGCTACACCTTC
cdr3_aa: CASSRGDKGYGYTF

j_call: TRBJ1-5
d_call: -
clone_size: -
v_call: TRBV5-1
cdr3_nt: TGCGCCAGCAGCTTGGAATCAGGGGTCAATCAGCCCCAGCATTTT
cdr3_aa: CASSLESGVNQPQHF

j_call: TRBJ1-4
d_call: -
clone_size: -
v_call: TRBV11-2
cdr3_nt: TGTGCCAGCAGCAGCAGGGCTCGGGAAAAACTGTTTTTT
cdr3_aa: CASSSRAREKLFF